This T cell receptor beta chain was recorded in a study of T cell responses to AZD1222 COVID-19 vaccine. V lost 6 bases and J lost 5, with 15 bases in between. CDR1 is SNHLY, CDR2 FYNNEI, per germline. The CDR3 is 14 amino acids. Measured with immunoSEQ multiplex PCR; TCRdb has only the in-frame clones, and not every one. Among fewer than 200,000 clones listed, just under 90% were seen once. This specimen was peripheral blood, taken on day 0 of AZD1222 vaccination. The gene calls are TRBV2 and TRBJ2-3; no clear D. The sequence derives from an adult in good health. The CDR3 bases are TGTGCCAGCAGCGAAAACACGGTGGGAGATACGCAGTATTTT. Its protein product is CASSENTVGDTQYF.